The TCR beta chain described here comes from a study of T cells expressing NK-cell markers. The CDR3 covers 14 residues. From germline, CDR1 is PRHDT and CDR2 FYEKMQ (reference sequence). After re-calling the 5' RACE reads, TCRdb lists one entry per CDR3 protein, DNA absent. The listing records about 550,000 distinct CDR3 sequences. The source is a young man in good health. This chain joins TRBV13 and TRBJ2-3; without DNA, the TCRdb call of TRBD1 cannot be checked. Sequencing used blood T cells: a sorted CD56 or NKG2C T cell subset, CD4+ or CD8+ T cells, or bulk PBMC T cells (not recorded which). The CDR3 sequence is CASSLKAGTDTQYF.